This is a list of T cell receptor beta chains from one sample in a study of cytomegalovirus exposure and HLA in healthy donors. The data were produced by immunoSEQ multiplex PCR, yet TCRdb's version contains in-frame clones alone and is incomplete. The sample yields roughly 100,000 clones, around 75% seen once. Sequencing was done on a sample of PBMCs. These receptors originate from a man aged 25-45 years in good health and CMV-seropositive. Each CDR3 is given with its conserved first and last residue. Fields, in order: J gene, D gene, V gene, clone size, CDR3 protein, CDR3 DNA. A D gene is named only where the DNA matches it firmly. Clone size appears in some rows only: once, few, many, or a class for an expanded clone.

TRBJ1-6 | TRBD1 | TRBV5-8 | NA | CASSTRDRGQNSPLHF | TGTGCCAGCAGCACCCGGGACAGGGGGCAAAATTCACCCCTCCACTTT
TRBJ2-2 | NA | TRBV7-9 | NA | CASSLGGTDAGELFF | TGTGCCAGCAGCTTAGGCGGGACGGACGCCGGGGAGCTGTTTTTT
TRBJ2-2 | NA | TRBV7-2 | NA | CASSPGTFNTGELFF | TGTGCCAGCAGCCCCGGGACTTTCAACACCGGGGAGCTGTTTTTT
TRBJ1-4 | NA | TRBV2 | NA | CASSYRSTNEKLFF | TGTGCCAGCAGTTACAGGTCAACTAATGAAAAACTGTTTTTT
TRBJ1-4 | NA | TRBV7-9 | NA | CASSRGATNEKLFF | TGTGCCAGCAGCCGGGGGGCGACTAATGAAAAACTGTTTTTT
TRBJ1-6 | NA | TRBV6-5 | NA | CASSSEARDVYSPLHF | TGTGCCAGCAGTTCCGAGGCGCGGGACGTGTATTCACCCCTCCACTTT
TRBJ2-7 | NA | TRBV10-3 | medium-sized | CAIKPPGEQYF | TGTGCCATCAAACCCCCCGGGGAGCAGTACTTC
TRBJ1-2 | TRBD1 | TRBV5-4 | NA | CASSLDPTGGSYGYTF | TGTGCCAGCAGCTTGGACCCGACAGGGGGATCCTATGGCTACACCTTC
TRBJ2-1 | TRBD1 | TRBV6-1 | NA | CASSDLTGSSYNEQFF | TGTGCCAGCAGTGACCTGACAGGGAGCTCCTACAATGAGCAGTTCTTC
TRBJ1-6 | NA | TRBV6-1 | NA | CASSVTENSPLHF | TGTGCCAGCAGTGTTACAGAGAATTCACCCCTCCACTTT
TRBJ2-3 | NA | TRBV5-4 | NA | CASSYRGRRTDTQYF | TGTGCCAGCAGCTACCGGGGGAGGAGGACAGATACGCAGTATTTT
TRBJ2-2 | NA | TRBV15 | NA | CATSRLSPDTGELFF | TGTGCCACCAGCAGACTATCCCCTGACACCGGGGAGCTGTTTTTT
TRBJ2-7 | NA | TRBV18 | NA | CASSEGYEQYF | TGTGCCAGTTCGGAGGGCTACGAGCAGTACTTC
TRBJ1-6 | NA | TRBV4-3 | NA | CASSQENYNSPLHF | TGCGCCAGCAGCCAGGAGAATTATAATTCACCCCTCCACTTT
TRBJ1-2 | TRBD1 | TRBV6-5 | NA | CASSYPGAGGVYGYTF | TGTGCCAGCAGTTACCCTGGCGCAGGGGGCGTCTATGGCTACACCTTC
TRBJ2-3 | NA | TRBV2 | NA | CASTDRGDTQYF | TGTGCCAGCACCGATCGGGGAGATACGCAGTATTTT
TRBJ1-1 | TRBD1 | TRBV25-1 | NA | CASSEYWTGGNTEAFF | TGTGCCAGCAGTGAATACTGGACAGGGGGGAACACTGAAGCTTTCTTT
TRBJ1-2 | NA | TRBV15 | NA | CATSRDGSGGYTF | TGTGCCACCAGCAGAGATGGATCGGGAGGCTACACCTTC
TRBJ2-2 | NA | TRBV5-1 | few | CASSWGGANTGELFF | TGCGCCAGCAGCTGGGGGGGCGCGAACACCGGGGAGCTGTTTTTT
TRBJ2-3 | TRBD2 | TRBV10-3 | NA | CAISAGGQTDTQYF | TGTGCCATCAGTGCGGGGGGGCAGACAGATACGCAGTATTTT
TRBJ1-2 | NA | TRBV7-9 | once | CASLPYSGYTF | TGTGCCAGCTTACCCTACTCGGGCTACACCTTC
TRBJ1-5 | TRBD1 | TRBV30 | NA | CAWSRQGNQPQHF | TGTGCCTGGAGCCGACAGGGGAATCAGCCCCAGCATTTT
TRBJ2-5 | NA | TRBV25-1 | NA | CASSSRRTEIQETQYF | TGTGCCAGCAGTTCAAGAAGGACAGAGATCCAAGAGACCCAGTACTTC
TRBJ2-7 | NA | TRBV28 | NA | CASTHRVSSYEQYF | TGTGCCAGCACCCACAGGGTTAGCTCCTACGAGCAGTACTTC
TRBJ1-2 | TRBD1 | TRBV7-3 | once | CASSRAGGSDYTF | TGTGCCAGCAGCCGAGCAGGGGGCTCTGACTACACCTTC
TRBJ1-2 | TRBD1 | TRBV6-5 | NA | CASSYGDRGRHYGYTF | TGTGCCAGCAGTTACGGGGACAGGGGGCGCCACTATGGCTACACCTTC
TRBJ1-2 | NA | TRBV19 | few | CASSSRDTWMVYGYTF | TGTGCCAGTAGTTCCAGGGACACTTGGATGGTGTATGGCTACACCTTC
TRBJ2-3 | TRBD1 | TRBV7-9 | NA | CASSLLRGLVSGTDTQYF | TGTGCCAGCAGCTTACTTAGGGGGCTAGTTTCGGGCACAGATACGCAGTATTTT
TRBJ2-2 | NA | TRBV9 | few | CASSVGHLNTGELFF | TGTGCCAGCAGCGTAGGACACCTGAACACCGGGGAGCTGTTTTTT
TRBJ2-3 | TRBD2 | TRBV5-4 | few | CASSLPAGATDTQYF | TGTGCCAGCAGCTTGCCAGCGGGGGCCACAGATACGCAGTATTTT
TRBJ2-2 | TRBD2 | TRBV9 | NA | CASSERGRSELFF | TGTGCCAGCAGCGAGCGGGGACGGTCGGAGCTGTTTTTT
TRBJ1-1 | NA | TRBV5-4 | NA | CASRYVTNTEAFF | TGTGCCAGCAGATACGTCACTAACACTGAAGCTTTCTTT
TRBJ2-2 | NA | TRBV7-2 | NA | CASWGDTGELFF | TGTGCCAGCTGGGGGGACACCGGGGAGCTGTTTTTT